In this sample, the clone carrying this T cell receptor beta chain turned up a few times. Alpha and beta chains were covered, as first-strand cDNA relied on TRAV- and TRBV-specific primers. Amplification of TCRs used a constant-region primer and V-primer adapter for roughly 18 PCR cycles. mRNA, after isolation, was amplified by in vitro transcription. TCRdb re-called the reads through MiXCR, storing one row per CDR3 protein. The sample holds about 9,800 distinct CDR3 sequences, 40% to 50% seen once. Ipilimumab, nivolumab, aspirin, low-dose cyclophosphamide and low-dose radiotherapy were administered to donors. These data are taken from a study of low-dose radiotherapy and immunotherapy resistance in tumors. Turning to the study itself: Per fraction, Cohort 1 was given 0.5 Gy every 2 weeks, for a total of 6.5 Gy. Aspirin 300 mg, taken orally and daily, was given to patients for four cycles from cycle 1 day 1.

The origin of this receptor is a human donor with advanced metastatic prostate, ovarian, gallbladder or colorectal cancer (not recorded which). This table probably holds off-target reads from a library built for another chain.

The chain's CDR3 is CASSHGWREVQETQYF. The CDR3 coding sequence is TGTGCCAGCAGCCATGGATGGCGGGAGGTCCAAGAGACCCAGTACTTC. The chain has TRBV3-1 and TRBJ2-5; TRBD2 matches 8 bases. Germline CDR1 LGHDT, CDR2 YNNKEL (reference sequence). The CDR3 runs 16 residues. With V trimmed by 3 bases and J by 1 base, 7 bases remained unmatched.